Sequencing of this T cell receptor beta chain was carried out in a study of T cells in Graves' hyperthyroidism and ophthalmopathy. Findings and caveats of the study: Ophthalmopathy was model-predicted a median approximately 6.4 months pre-onset. A model built on 13 V-J features separated ophthalmopathy from stable hyperthyroidism. Blood samples included most of the expanded thyroid clonotypes exceeding 0.001.

CDR3 length: 14 amino acids. The J segment lost 2 bases and the V segment lost 3 bases, leaving 4 bases of the junction unmatched. The germline V gene has CDR1 MNHNS and CDR2 SASEGT. This clonotype was observed a few times. The antigen remains undetermined. Amplified TCR beta CDR3 regions derived from RNA transcripts. HTBI primers drove first-round RT-PCR of the TCR CDR3. TCRdb called the multiplex PCR reads again in MiXCR, with one record for every CDR3 protein. The sample yields approximately 530,000 distinct CDR3 sequences, over 15% seen once. The clonotype comes from a woman aged 18 to 35 with Graves' hyperthyroidism. The J gene is TRBJ2-7, the V gene TRBV6-1; 7 nucleotides align to TRBD2. The sequenced sample was blood. The CDR3 sequence: CASSDWGRAYEQYF. CDR3 nucleotide sequence: TGTGCCAGCAGTGATTGGGGGAGGGCCTACGAGCAGTACTTC.